The source of this T cell receptor (beta chain) is a study of blood T cells in healthy people across ages. A few counts support this clonotype. Its antigen is still unknown. A second PCR of 7 to 11 cycles used a sample-barcoded 5' primer and a J-beta primer mix. All cDNA molecules were each tagged by a template-switch adaptor with 12 random nucleotides. TCRdb itself ran the 5' RACE reads through MiXCR, one entry per CDR3 protein. Here the sample spans more than 650,000 distinct CDR3 sequences, approximately 21% being singletons. Peripheral blood was drawn, about 10 milliliters per donor. Study results and caveats: Fewer expanded clones and more diversity marked long-lived versus aged donors.

The CDR3 runs 13 residues. Germline V gene lookup returns CDR1 SNHLY and CDR2 FYNNEI. J gave up 9 bases and V 7 bases, and 9 bases lay outside the gene matches. The material sequenced was blood. The receptor was derived from a man between 65 and 85 years old in good health. The chain carries TRBV2 and TRBJ2-1; TRBD2 matches 7 bases. CDR3 protein: CASITVPGGEQFF. Written as DNA, the CDR3 is TGTGCCAGCATTACCGTTCCGGGGGGTGAGCAGTTCTTC.